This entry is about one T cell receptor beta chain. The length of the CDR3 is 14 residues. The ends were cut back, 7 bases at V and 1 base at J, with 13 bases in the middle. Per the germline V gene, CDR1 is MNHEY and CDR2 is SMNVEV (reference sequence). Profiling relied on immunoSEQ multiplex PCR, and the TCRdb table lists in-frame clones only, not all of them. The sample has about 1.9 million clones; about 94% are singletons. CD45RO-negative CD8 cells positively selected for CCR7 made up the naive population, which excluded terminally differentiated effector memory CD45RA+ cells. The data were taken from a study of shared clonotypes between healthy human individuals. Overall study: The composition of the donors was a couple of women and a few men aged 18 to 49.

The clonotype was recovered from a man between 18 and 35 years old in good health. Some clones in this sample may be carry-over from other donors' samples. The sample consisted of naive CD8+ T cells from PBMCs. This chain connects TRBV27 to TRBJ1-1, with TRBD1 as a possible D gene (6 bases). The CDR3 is CASKEWGANTEAFF. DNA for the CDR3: TGTGCCAGCAAAGAATGGGGGGCGAACACTGAAGCTTTCTTT.